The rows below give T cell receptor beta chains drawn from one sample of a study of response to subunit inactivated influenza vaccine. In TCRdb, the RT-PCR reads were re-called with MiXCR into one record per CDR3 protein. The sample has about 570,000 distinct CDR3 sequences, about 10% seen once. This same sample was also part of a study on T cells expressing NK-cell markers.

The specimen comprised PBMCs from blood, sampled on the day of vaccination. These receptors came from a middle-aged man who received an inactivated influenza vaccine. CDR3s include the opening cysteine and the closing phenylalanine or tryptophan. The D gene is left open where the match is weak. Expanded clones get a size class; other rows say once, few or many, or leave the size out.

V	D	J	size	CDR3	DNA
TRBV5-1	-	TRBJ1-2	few	CASSLARGARDGYTF	TGCGCCAGCAGCTTGGCAAGAGGGGCGAGGGATGGCTACACCTTC
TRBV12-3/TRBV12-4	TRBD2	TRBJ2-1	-	CASMTERGLAGRYNEQFF	TGTGCCAGCATGACGGAAAGAGGACTAGCGGGAAGGTACAATGAGCAGTTCTTC
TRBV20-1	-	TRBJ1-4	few	CSAREASHGEKLFF	TGCAGTGCTAGAGAGGCCAGCCATGGAGAAAAACTGTTTTTT
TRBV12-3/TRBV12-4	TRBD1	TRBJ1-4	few	CASRPGQGAEKLFF	TGTGCCAGCAGACCGGGACAGGGCGCTGAAAAACTGTTTTTT
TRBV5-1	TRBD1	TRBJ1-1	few	CASSPRTGRSTEAFF	TGCGCCAGCAGCCCCCGGACAGGGCGCAGCACTGAAGCTTTCTTT
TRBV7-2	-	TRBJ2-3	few	CASSLATGGHTDTQYF	TGTGCCAGCAGCTTAGCGACGGGGGGCCACACAGATACGCAGTATTTT
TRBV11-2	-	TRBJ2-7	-	CASSLGYSGEQYF	TGTGCCAGCAGCTTAGGGTATTCGGGCGAGCAGTACTTC
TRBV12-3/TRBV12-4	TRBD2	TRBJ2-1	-	CASRGLANNEQFF	TGTGCCAGCAGGGGACTAGCGAACAATGAGCAGTTCTTC
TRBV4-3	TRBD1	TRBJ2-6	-	CASSQDRDRTGANVLTF	TGCGCCAGCAGCCAAGATCGGGACAGGACTGGGGCCAACGTCCTGACTTTC
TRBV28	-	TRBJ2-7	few	CASSLGQSYYEQYF	TGTGCCAGCAGTTTAGGACAGAGCTACTACGAGCAGTACTTC
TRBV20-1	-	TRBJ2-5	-	CSAAVGALQETQYF	TGCAGTGCCGCCGTTGGGGCCCTCCAAGAGACCCAGTACTTC
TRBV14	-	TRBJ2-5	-	CASSQDTTKGTQYF	TGTGCCAGCAGCCAAGATACGACTAAGGGGACCCAGTACTTC
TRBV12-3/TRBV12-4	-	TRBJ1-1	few	CASSADSLKRNTEAFF	TGTGCCAGCAGCGCGGACAGCCTAAAGAGGAACACTGAAGCTTTCTTT
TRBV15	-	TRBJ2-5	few	CATSRDGAVRETQYF	TGTGCCACCAGCAGAGATGGGGCAGTTAGAGAGACCCAGTACTTC
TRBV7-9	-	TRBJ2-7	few	CALGGQSSYEQYF	TGTGCCCTCGGGGGACAAAGCTCCTACGAGCAGTACTTC
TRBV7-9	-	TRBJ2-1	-	CASSPPGLTSYNEQFF	TGTGCCAGCAGCCCACCGGGACTGACCTCCTACAATGAGCAGTTCTTC
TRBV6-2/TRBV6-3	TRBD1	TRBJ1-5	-	CASSLTGGGWQPQHF	TGTGCCAGCAGTCTTACAGGGGGCGGATGGCAGCCCCAGCATTTT
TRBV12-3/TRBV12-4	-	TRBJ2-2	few	CASSLVRGYANTGELFF	TGTGCCAGCAGTCTAGTCCGTGGTTACGCGAACACCGGGGAGCTGTTTTTT
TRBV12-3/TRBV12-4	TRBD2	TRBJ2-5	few	CASSLQASGGKETQYF	TGTGCCAGCAGTTTACAGGCTAGCGGGGGGAAAGAGACCCAGTACTTC
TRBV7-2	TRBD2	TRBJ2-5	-	CASTLKRLAGEETQYF	TGTGCCAGCACCCTAAAGCGCCTAGCGGGGGAAGAGACCCAGTACTTC
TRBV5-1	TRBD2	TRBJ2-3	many	CASSLASGYSTDTQYF	TGCGCCAGCAGCTTGGCTAGCGGATATAGCACAGATACGCAGTATTTT
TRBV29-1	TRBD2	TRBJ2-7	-	CSVLGTTYEQYF	TGCAGCGTTCTGGGGACTACCTACGAGCAGTACTTC
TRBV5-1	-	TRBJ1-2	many	CASSFDTTDYGYTF	TGCGCCAGCAGTTTTGACACGACCGACTATGGCTACACCTTC
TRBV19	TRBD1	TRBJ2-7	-	CASSKQGAGPYEQYF	TGTGCCAGTAGTAAACAGGGGGCTGGGCCCTACGAGCAGTACTTC
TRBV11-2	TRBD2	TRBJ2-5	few	CASSSLAGATPGTQYF	TGTGCCAGCAGCTCCCTAGCGGGAGCTACTCCAGGGACCCAGTACTTC
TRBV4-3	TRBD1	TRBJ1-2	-	CASSQEGDSVHYGYTF	TGCGCCAGCAGCCAAGAGGGGGACAGTGTTCACTATGGCTACACCTTC
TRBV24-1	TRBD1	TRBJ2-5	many	CATSEGGQGSETQYF	TGTGCCACCAGTGAGGGGGGACAGGGGAGTGAGACCCAGTACTTC